Reported below is one T cell receptor (beta chain). Source study methods: The authors estimated nucleated cell counts from reference gene primer amplification. Method: immunoSEQ multiplex PCR; TCRdb's copy keeps in-frame clones and lacks some. The DNA was the basis for D and trimming; V, J and clone size are from that table. In the table there are about 69,000 clones, under 85% of which are singletons. CDR3 length: 12 amino acids. In germline, CDR1 is LGHDT, CDR2 YNNKEL (reference sequence). V dropped 2 bases and J dropped 8 bases, with 9 bases sitting between them. These data belong to a study of blood T cell repertoires in COVID-19. Study-level information: Donors in the United States, Italy and Spain gave samples during acute or convalescent COVID-19. T cells, B-cell-depleted T cells, or PBMCs provided the cDNA or gDNA that served as material.

The sample was peripheral blood. The chain couples TRBV3-1 (or the pseudogene TRBV3-2) to TRBJ1-2; no clear D. This sequence originates from a man aged 60 to 75 with acute or convalescent COVID-19. CDR3: CASSQLRSGYTF. DNA for the CDR3: TGTGCCAGCAGCCAATTGAGATCCGGCTACACCTTC.